Below, 28 T cell receptor beta chains from the same sample are listed, as sequenced in a study of blood T cell repertoires in COVID-19. The data were produced by immunoSEQ multiplex PCR, yet TCRdb's version contains in-frame clones alone and is incomplete. In the table there are hundreds of thousands of clones, almost 90% of which are singletons. The sequenced material came from peripheral blood. The source is a man at least 80 years old with acute or convalescent COVID-19.

The chain carries TRBV28 and TRBJ2-3; 10 positions agree with TRBD2. CDR1 is MDHEN, CDR2 SYDVKM, per germline. The CDR3 totals 15 residues. V was pared by 2 bases and J by 6 bases, with 5 bases of the junction left unmatched. The CDR3 sequence: CASSLLAGADDTQYF. The CDR3 bases are TGTGCCAGCAGTTTACTAGCGGGAGCCGACGATACGCAGTATTTT.

The chain is built from TRBV9 and TRBJ2-5, with TRBD2 matching 16 bases. This CDR3 is 17 amino acids long. With 4 bases clipped from V and 1 base from J, the junction kept 4 bases outside the gene matches. Germline assignment: CDR1 SGDLS and CDR2 YYNGEE. CDR3 residues: CASSLGTSGRAQETQYF. The CDR3 DNA reads as TGTGCCAGCAGCCTAGGGACTAGCGGGAGGGCCCAAGAGACCCAGTACTTC.

The chain joins TRBV10-3 to TRBJ1-2; maybe TRBD1 (6 bases). This CDR3 is built from 15 residues. Germline-derived CDR1 and CDR2 are ENHRY and SYGVKD. The V and J ends lost 2 bases and 9 bases respectively, with 19 bases between them. The CDR3 here is CAISEANGQPSRYTF. DNA for the CDR3: TGTGCCATCAGTGAGGCGAACGGACAGCCCTCGCGCTACACCTTC.

This chain joins TRBV7-2 and TRBJ2-1, with TRBD1 matching 7 bases. Germline-derived CDR1 and CDR2 are SGHTA and FQGNSA. V dropped 2 bases and J dropped 5; count of bases not matched to a gene: 6. The CDR3 consists of 15 residues. CDR3 coding DNA: TGTGCCAGCAGCTTATCCAGGGGGACCAACAATGAGCAGTTCTTC. Protein: CASSLSRGTNNEQFF.

This chain joins TRBV27 and TRBJ1-6; TRBD1 agrees at 9 bases. The ends lost 4 bases at V and 7 bases at J; junction bases unmatched: 11. Germline V lookup: CDR1 MNHEY, CDR2 SMNVEV (reference sequence). This CDR3 is built from 17 residues. The CDR3 sequence is CASSYLGTGRENSPLHF. The DNA of the CDR3 is TGTGCCAGCAGTTACCTCGGGACAGGGAGGGAAAATTCACCCCTCCACTTT.

The genes are TRBV7-3 and TRBJ1-2; 9 bases are a match to TRBD1. The germline gives CDR1 SGHTA, CDR2 FQGTGA. V lost 0 bases to trimming and J lost 7 bases; unmatched junction nucleotides: 9. This CDR3 comprises 16 residues. The CDR3 DNA reads TGTGCCAGCAGCTTAACGGCTGGACAGGGGAGTACTGGCTACACCTTC. Translating gives CASSLTAGQGSTGYTF.

The chain employs TRBV28 and TRBJ1-1; 8 nucleotides agree with TRBD1. CDR3 size: 14 residues. Trimming took 7 bases from V and 3 from J; bases not matched to a gene: 7. Germline V gene data show CDR1 as MDHEN and CDR2 as SYDVKM. CDR3 amino acids: CASTWTGSDTEAFF. The CDR3 nucleotides are TGTGCCAGCACCTGGACAGGGTCCGACACTGAAGCTTTCTTT.

The rearrangement links TRBV7-6 to TRBJ1-2; perhaps TRBD1 as D (6 bases). The CDR3 has 13 amino acids. CDR1 SGHVS and CDR2 FNYEAQ come from the germline V gene. V was trimmed by 5 bases and J by 2 bases, leaving 9 bases between them. The CDR3: CASSHGQNYGYTF. As DNA, the CDR3 is TGTGCCAGCAGCCACGGACAGAACTATGGCTACACCTTC.

The V gene is TRBV5-5, the J gene TRBJ1-5, with TRBD1 as a possible D gene (6 bases). The CDR3 spans 16 residues. V lost 4 bases and J lost 2, with 16 bases in between. Germline lookup yields CDR1 SGHKS and CDR2 YYEKEE (reference sequence). DNA for the CDR3: TGTGCCAGCAGCGTCTTACAGGGTAGAGGCAATCAGCCCCAGCATTTT. Its protein is CASSVLQGRGNQPQHF.

This chain uses TRBV15 with TRBJ1-1; TRBD1 matches 10 bases. Trimming cost V 2 bases and J 6 bases; bases outside gene matches: 6. Germline values: CDR1 LNHNV, CDR2 YYDKDF (reference sequence). The CDR3 is made up of 15 amino acids. The CDR3 DNA sequence: TGTGCCACCAGCAGAAGGACAGGGGGAGATCCTGAAGCTTTCTTT. Translating it yields CATSRRTGGDPEAFF.

This chain uses TRBV18 with TRBJ1-6; D is possibly TRBD1 (6 bases). The CDR3 has 14 amino acids. The V and J ends lost 3 bases and 16 bases respectively, with 19 bases between them. Germline V gene lookup returns CDR1 KGHSH and CDR2 LQKENI. CDR3 region: CASSPLEQGTGLHF. CDR3 DNA: TGTGCCAGCTCACCCCTCGAACAGGGTACGGGTCTCCACTTT.

The chain employs TRBV5-1 and TRBJ2-5; a weak D match, TRBD2 (6 bases). The CDR3 extends over 16 amino acids. Trimming removed 2 bases from V and 4 bases from J, with 18 bases in between. The germline V gene has CDR1 SGHRS and CDR2 YFSETQ. The CDR3 is CASSFGGSAFGETQYF. CDR3 DNA sequence: TGCGCCAGCAGCTTTGGGGGGTCAGCTTTCGGAGAGACCCAGTACTTC. Using reference TRBV5-1 and TRBJ2-5 for the parts outside the CDR3, the full variable domain is KAGVTQTPRYLIKTRGQQVTLSCSPISGHRSVSWYQQTPGQGLQFLFEYFSETQRNKGNFPGRFSGRQFSNSRSEMNVSTLELGDSALYLCASSFGGSAFGETQYFGPGTRLLVL.

V usage is TRBV5-1 and J usage is TRBJ2-3; TRBD1 agrees at 8 bases. With V trimmed by 4 bases and J by 1 base, 8 bases remained unmatched. CDR3 length equals 16 residues. CDR1 is SGHRS, CDR2 YFSETQ, per germline. The CDR3: CASSLQGAPGTDTQYF. DNA for the CDR3: TGCGCCAGCAGCCTCCAGGGGGCGCCGGGCACAGATACGCAGTATTTT. The variable domain in full, with the rest retrieved from reference TRBV5-1 and TRBJ2-3, is KAGVTQTPRYLIKTRGQQVTLSCSPISGHRSVSWYQQTPGQGLQFLFEYFSETQRNKGNFPGRFSGRQFSNSRSEMNVSTLELGDSALYLCASSLQGAPGTDTQYFGPGTRLTVL.

The chain uses TRBV12-5 and TRBJ2-5, with 12 bases matching TRBD2. The germline gives CDR1 LGHNT, CDR2 FRNRAP. Trimming cost V 1 base and J 5 bases; bases outside gene matches: 5. The CDR3 contains 16 residues. CDR3 DNA: TGTGCTAGTGGTTTGGGACTAGCGGGAGAGGTTGAGACCCAGTACTTC. It translates to CASGLGLAGEVETQYF.

The chain combines TRBV28 with TRBJ2-7, with no clear D. There are 13 residues in the CDR3. CDR1 is MDHEN and CDR2 is SYDVKM in the germline V gene. With 1 base removed from V and 6 bases from J, the gap between germline ends came to 10 bases. The CDR3: CASSLSSPREQYF. The CDR3 bases are TGTGCCAGCAGTTTATCCTCTCCGCGCGAGCAGTACTTC.

The genes are TRBV6-5 and TRBJ1-6; D is uncertain. Germline CDR1 MNHEY, CDR2 SVGAGI. V was clipped by 8 bases and J by 7 bases, with 12 bases between them. The CDR3 runs to 13 residues. CDR3 sequence: CASSRPGNSPLHF. The CDR3 bases are TGTGCCAGCTCCCGACCGGGGAATTCACCCCTCCACTTT.

This clone has only a few counts. V and J are TRBV2 and TRBJ2-7; D remains ambiguous. V was cut by 6 bases and J by 4 bases, with 7 bases left in between. This CDR3 comprises 11 residues. CDR1 and CDR2 (germline): SNHLY, FYNNEI. The CDR3 sequence: CASSLEYEQYF. The CDR3 nucleotides read TGTGCCAGCAGCCTAGAGTACGAGCAGTACTTC.

This chain joins TRBV10-1 and TRBJ1-1; D is perhaps TRBD1 (6 bases). The germline V and J ends were trimmed by 6 bases and 0 bases, with 26 bases remaining between them. The CDR3 is 19 residues long. The V gene's germline CDR1 is WNHNN and CDR2 SYGVQD (reference sequence). The CDR3 loop reads CASSGDRRGATLMNTEAFF. Here the CDR3 DNA reads TGCGCCAGCAGCGGAGATCGGCGGGGGGCAACCCTTATGAACACTGAAGCTTTCTTT.

Comments on this clone: The same CDR3 arises from other DNA sequences in this sample as well. CDR3: CASSVGQQETQYF. CDR3 in DNA: TGTGCCAGCAGCGTAGGACAGCAAGAGACCCAGTACTTC. The chain has TRBV9 and TRBJ2-5, with D possibly being TRBD1 (5 bases). The CDR3 is 13 residues long. With 0 bases removed from V and 2 bases from J, the gap between germline ends came to 5 bases. CDR1 and CDR2 from the germline V gene are SGDLS and YYNGEE.

This rearrangement joins TRBV12-3 or TRBV12-4 to TRBJ2-7; D unresolved. This CDR3 region has 13 residues. Trimming shortened V by 0 bases and J by 5 bases, and 8 bases separated the two germline ends. The CDR3 nucleotides read TGTGCCAGCAGTTTAGCGGCAGTCCACGAGCAGTACTTC. Translated: CASSLAAVHEQYF.

This clone was observed a handful of times. The V and J genes are TRBV18 and TRBJ2-7; a possible D gene is TRBD2 (5 bases). Germline-derived CDR1 and CDR2 are KGHSH and LQKENI. The CDR3 consists of 14 residues. V lost 0 bases, J lost 2 bases, and 8 bases lay in between. The CDR3 DNA is TGTGCCAGCTCACCACCCTACGGGACCTACGAGCAGTACTTC. Translated: CASSPPYGTYEQYF.

The chain has TRBV3-1 (or the pseudogene TRBV3-2) and TRBJ2-5; 10 nucleotides agree with TRBD1. CDR3 length: 15 amino acids. Looked up from germline, CDR1 is LGHDT and CDR2 is YNNKEL (reference sequence). The V and J ends lost 6 bases and 4 bases, in that order; junction bases with no gene match: 8. The CDR3, as DNA: TGTGCCAGCAGTTCCGGGACAGGGGCCGTAGAGACCCAGTACTTC. It is translated as CASSSGTGAVETQYF.

This chain connects TRBV7-8 to TRBJ2-2, with 7 nucleotides matching TRBD2. V lost 3 bases to trimming and J lost 1 base; unmatched junction nucleotides: 11. Germline CDR1 and CDR2: SGHVS and FQNEAQ. The CDR3 contains 18 residues. CDR3: CASSFRRESSGNTGELFF. The CDR3, as DNA: TGTGCCAGCAGCTTCAGGCGGGAGTCTTCAGGGAACACCGGGGAGCTGTTTTTT.

Written as DNA, the CDR3 is TGTGCCAGCAGTCGGGTCCGGGGGAGCGAGCAGTACTTC. This gives the protein CASSRVRGSEQYF. The gene calls are TRBV27 and TRBJ2-7, with D maybe TRBD2 (6 bases). Trimming removed 5 bases at V and 6 bases at J, with 14 bases between. CDR1 is MNHEY and CDR2 is SMNVEV in the germline V gene (reference sequence). The length of the CDR3 is 13 residues.

The chain couples TRBV9 to TRBJ2-3, with D maybe TRBD1 (5 bases). The CDR3 extends over 15 amino acids. The V and J ends lost 3 bases and 2 bases respectively, with 13 bases between them. CDR1 is SGDLS and CDR2 is YYNGEE in the germline V gene. CDR3: CASSAIQGFTDTQYF. The CDR3 coding sequence is TGTGCCAGCAGCGCTATTCAGGGATTCACAGATACGCAGTATTTT.

This chain links TRBV5-1 with TRBJ2-7; tentative D call: TRBD1 (5 bases). Trimming stripped 3 bases from V and 6 bases from J, with 13 bases between. Germline V gives CDR1 SGHRS, CDR2 YFSETQ. This CDR3 region has 13 residues. The CDR3 loop is CASSSAGFREQYF. CDR3 bases: TGCGCCAGCAGCTCGGCAGGGTTTCGCGAGCAGTACTTC.

This clone appeared a single time. In DNA, the CDR3 is TGTGCCAGCAGCCACGGAAGGGGTATTTATGGCTACACCTTC. Its protein is CASSHGRGIYGYTF. The rearrangement joins TRBV14 to TRBJ1-2; weak D call: TRBD1 (5 bases). With 3 bases removed from V and 5 bases from J, the gap between germline ends came to 13 bases. From germline, CDR1 is SGHDN and CDR2 FVKESK. The CDR3 has 14 residues.

The chain is built from TRBV14 and TRBJ1-3; 8 bases are a match to TRBD1. Germline trimming cut 4 bases from V and 1 base from J; bases unmatched to any gene: 0. The CDR3 covers 14 residues. Per the germline V gene, CDR1 is SGHDN and CDR2 is FVKESK. In nucleotides, the CDR3 is TGTGCCAGCAGCCGACAGGGGTCTGGAAACACCATATATTTT. This codes for CASSRQGSGNTIYF.